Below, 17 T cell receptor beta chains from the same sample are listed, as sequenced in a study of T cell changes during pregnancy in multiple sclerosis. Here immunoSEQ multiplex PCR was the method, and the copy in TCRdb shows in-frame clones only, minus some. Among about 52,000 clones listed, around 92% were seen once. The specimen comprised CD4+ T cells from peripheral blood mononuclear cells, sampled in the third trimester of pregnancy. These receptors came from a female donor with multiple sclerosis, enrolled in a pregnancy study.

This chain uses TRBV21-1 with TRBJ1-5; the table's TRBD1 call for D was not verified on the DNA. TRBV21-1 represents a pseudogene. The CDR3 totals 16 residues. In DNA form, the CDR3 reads TGTGCCAGCAGCAACTTAGAGCCAGGCCACAATCAGCCCCAGCATTTT. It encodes CASSNLEPGHNQPQHF.

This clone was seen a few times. The CDR3 loop reads CASSYRLRGSRSYNSPLHF. CDR3 coding DNA: TGCGCCAGCAGCTATCGTTTACGAGGCTCTCGTTCCTATAATTCACCCCTCCACTTT. This chain uses TRBV5-1 with TRBJ1-6, with no clear D. The CDR3 has 19 amino acids. Germline CDR1 is SGHRS and CDR2 is YFSETQ. Trimming pared 3 bases from V and 1 base from J, leaving 20 bases between.

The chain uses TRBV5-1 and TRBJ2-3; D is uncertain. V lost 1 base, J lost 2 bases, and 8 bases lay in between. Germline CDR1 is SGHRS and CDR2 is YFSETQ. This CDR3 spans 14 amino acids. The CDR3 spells CASSLSLLTDTQYF. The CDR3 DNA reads TGCGCCAGCAGCTTGTCACTCCTCACAGATACGCAGTATTTT.

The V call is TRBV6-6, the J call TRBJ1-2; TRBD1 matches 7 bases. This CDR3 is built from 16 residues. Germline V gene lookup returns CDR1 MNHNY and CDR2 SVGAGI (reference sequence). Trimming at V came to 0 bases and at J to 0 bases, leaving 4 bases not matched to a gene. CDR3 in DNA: TGTGCCAGCAGTTACTCGGGGACAGCCTCTAACTATGGCTACACCTTC. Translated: CASSYSGTASNYGYTF.

CDR3 sequence reads: CSFSGSDEKLFF. In DNA, the CDR3 is TGCAGCTTTTCAGGCTCGGATGAAAAACTGTTTTTT. The chain combines TRBV29-1 with TRBJ1-4; D is ambiguous. The germline V gene encodes CDR1 SQVTM and CDR2 ANQGSEA. This CDR3 contains 12 residues. V was shortened by 8 bases and J by 6 bases, with 13 bases between the two germline ends.

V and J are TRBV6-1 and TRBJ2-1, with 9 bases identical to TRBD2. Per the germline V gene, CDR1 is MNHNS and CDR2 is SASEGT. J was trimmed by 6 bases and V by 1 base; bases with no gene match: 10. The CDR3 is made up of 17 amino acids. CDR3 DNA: TGTGCCAGCAGTGAAGATAGCGGGAGCCACCCAGCCAATGAGCAGTTCTTC. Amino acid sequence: CASSEDSGSHPANEQFF.

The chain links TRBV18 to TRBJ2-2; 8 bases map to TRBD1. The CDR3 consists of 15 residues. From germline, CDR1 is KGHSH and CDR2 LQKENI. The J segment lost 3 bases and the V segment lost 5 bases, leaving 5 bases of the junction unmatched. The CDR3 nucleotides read TGTGCCAGCTCAGCGGCAGGGGGCCACACCGGGGAGCTGTTTTTT. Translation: CASSAAGGHTGELFF.

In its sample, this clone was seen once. CDR3 region: CASSSGGTGGSAEQYF. Written as DNA, the CDR3 is TGTGCCAGCAGCTCAGGGGGGACAGGGGGATCTGCCGAGCAGTACTTC. The chain carries TRBV7-8 and TRBJ2-7, with 11 positions matching TRBD1. This CDR3 is built from 16 residues. The V gene end was trimmed by 4 bases and the J gene end by 6 bases; junction bases not matched to a gene: 11. Per the germline V gene, CDR1 is SGHVS and CDR2 is FQNEAQ.

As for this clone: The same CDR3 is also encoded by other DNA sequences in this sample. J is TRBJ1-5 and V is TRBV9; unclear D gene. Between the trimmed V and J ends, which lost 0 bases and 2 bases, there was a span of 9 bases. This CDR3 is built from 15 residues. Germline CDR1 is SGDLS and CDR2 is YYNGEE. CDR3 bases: TGTGCCAGCAGCGTAGGGGAGGGTCGCAATCAGCCCCAGCATTTT. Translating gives CASSVGEGRNQPQHF.

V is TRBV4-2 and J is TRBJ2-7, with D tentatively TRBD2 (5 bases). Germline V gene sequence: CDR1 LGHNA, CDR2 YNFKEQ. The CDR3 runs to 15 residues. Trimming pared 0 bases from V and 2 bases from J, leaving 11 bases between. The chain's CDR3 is CASSQDEGGAYEQYF. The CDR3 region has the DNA TGTGCCAGCAGCCAAGATGAGGGCGGAGCCTACGAGCAGTACTTC.

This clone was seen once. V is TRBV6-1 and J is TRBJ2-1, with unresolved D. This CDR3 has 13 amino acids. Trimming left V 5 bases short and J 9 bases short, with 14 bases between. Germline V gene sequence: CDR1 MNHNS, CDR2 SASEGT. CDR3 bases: TGTGCCAGCAGTTTCACCCTTGGCGGTGAGCAGTTCTTC. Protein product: CASSFTLGGEQFF.

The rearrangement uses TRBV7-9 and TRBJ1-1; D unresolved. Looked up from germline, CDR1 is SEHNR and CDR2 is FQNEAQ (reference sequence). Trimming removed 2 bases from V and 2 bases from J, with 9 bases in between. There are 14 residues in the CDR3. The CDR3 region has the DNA TGTGCCAGCAGCTTATTCCCAGAAAACACTGAAGCTTTCTTT. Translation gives CASSLFPENTEAFF.

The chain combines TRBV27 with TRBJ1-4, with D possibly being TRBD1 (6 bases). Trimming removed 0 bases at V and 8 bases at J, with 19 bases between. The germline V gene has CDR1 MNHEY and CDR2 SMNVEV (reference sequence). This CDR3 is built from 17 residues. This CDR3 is CASSLSVGDTNREKLFF. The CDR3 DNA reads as TGTGCCAGCAGTTTATCGGTAGGGGACACAAATCGGGAAAAACTGTTTTTT.

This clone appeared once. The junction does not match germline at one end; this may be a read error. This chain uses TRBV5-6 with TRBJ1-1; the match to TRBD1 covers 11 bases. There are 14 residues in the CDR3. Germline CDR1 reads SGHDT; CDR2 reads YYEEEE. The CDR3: CASSLRTGGPKRGF. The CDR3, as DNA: TGTGCCAGCAGCTTAAGGACAGGGGGCCCGAAGCGAGGCTTT.

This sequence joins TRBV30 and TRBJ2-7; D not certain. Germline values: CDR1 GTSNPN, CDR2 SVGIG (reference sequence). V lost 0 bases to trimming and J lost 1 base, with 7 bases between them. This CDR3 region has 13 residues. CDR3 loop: CAWSVSGSYEQYF. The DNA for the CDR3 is TGTGCCTGGAGTGTATCAGGTTCCTACGAGCAGTACTTC.

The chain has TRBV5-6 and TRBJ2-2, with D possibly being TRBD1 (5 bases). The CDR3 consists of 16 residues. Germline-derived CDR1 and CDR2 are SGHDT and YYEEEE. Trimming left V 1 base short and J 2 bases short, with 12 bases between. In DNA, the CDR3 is TGTGCCAGCAGCTTGTTGCGACAGCAAAACACCGGGGAGCTGTTTTTT. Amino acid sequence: CASSLLRQQNTGELFF. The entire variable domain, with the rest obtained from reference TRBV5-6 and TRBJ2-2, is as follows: DAGVTQSPTHLIKTRGQQVTLRCSPKSGHDTVSWYQQALGQGPQFIFQYYEEEERQRGNFPDRFSGHQFPNYSSELNVNALLLGDSALYLCASSLLRQQNTGELFFGEGSRLTVL.

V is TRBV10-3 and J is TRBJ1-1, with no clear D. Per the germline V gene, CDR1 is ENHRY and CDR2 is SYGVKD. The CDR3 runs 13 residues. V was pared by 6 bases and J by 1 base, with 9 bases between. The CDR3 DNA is TGTGCCATCAGGTTTACAGAGAACACTGAAGCTTTCTTT. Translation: CAIRFTENTEAFF.